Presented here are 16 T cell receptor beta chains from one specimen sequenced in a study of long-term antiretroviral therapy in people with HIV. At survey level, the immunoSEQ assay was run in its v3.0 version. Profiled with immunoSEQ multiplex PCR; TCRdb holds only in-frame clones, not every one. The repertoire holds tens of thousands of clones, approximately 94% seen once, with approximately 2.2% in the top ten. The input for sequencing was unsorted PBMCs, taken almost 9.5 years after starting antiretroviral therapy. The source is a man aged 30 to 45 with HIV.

The CDR3, as DNA: TGTGCCAGCAGCCTGGGACAGACCTCTCCATATGGCTACACCTTC. It yields the protein CASSLGQTSPYGYTF. The genes are TRBV7-9 and TRBJ1-2; TRBD1 matches at 7 bases. Germline-derived CDR1 and CDR2 are SEHNR and FQNEAQ (reference sequence). J lost 5 bases, V lost 5 bases, and 11 bases had no gene match. CDR3 length: 15 residues.

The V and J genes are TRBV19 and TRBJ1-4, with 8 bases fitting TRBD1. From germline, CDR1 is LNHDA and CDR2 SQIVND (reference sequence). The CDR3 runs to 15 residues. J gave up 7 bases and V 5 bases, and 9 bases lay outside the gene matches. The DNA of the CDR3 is TGTGCCAGTAGTCGTGGACAGGGAGGTCGTGAAAAACTGTTTTTT. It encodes CASSRGQGGREKLFF.

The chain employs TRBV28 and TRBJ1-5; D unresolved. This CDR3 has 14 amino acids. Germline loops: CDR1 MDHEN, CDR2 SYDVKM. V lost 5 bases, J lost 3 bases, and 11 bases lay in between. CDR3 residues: CASSQDGNNQPQHF. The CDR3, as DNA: TGTGCCAGCAGTCAGGACGGCAACAATCAGCCCCAGCATTTT.

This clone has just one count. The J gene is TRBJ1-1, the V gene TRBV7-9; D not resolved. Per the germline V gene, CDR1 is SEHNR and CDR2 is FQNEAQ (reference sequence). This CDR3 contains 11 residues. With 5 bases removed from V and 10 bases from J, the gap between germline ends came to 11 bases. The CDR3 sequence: CASSPSMRAFF. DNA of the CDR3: TGTGCCAGCAGCCCGAGCATGAGAGCTTTCTTT.

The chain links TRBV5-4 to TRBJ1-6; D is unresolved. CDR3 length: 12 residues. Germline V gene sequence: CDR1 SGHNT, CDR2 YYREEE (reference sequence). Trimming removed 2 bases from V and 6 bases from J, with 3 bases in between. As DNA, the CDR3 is TGTGCCAGCAGCTTAAGTAATTCACCCCTCCACTTT. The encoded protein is CASSLSNSPLHF.

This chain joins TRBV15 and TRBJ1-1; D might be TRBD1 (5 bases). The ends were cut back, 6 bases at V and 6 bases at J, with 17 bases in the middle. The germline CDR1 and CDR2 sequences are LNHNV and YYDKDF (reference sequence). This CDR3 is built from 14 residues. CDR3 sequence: CATRPGHIDAEAFF. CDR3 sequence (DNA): TGTGCCACCAGGCCAGGACACATTGATGCTGAAGCTTTCTTT.

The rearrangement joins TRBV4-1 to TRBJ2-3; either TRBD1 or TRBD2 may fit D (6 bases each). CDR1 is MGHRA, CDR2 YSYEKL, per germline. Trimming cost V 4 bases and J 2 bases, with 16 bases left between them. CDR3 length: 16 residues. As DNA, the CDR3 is TGCGCCAGCAGCCTGAAAGAGGGGGGCTCCACAGATACGCAGTATTTT. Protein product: CASSLKEGGSTDTQYF.

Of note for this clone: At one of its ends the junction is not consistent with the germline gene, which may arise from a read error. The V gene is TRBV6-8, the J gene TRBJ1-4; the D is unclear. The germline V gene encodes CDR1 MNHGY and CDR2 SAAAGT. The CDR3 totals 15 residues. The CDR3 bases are TGTGCCAGGGGTGGTGTGCTCACAACTAATGAAGAACTGTTTTTT. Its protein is CARGGVLTTNEELFF.

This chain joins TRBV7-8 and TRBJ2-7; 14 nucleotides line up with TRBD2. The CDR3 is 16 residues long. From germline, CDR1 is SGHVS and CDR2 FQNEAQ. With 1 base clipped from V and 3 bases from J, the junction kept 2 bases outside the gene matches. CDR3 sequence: CASSLGTSGGNYEQYF. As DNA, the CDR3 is TGTGCCAGCAGCTTAGGGACTAGCGGGGGGAACTACGAGCAGTACTTC.

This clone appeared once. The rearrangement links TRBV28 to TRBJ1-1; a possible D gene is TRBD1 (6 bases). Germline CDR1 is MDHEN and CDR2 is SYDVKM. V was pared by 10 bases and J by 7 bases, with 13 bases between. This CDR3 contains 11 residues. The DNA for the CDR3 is TGTGCCATCGGCCGGGACATTGAAGCTTTCTTT. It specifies CAIGRDIEAFF.

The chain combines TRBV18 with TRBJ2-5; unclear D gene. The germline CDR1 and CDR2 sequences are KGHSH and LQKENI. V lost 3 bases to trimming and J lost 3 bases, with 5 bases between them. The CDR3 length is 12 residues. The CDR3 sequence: CASSPIKETQYF. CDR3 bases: TGTGCCAGCTCACCGATAAAAGAGACCCAGTACTTC.

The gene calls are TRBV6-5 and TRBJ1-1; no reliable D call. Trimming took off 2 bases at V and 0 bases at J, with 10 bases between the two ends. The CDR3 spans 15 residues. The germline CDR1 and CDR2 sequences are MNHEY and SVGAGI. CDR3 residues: CASSYGPEMNTEAFF. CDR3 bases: TGTGCCAGCAGTTACGGTCCGGAGATGAACACTGAAGCTTTCTTT.

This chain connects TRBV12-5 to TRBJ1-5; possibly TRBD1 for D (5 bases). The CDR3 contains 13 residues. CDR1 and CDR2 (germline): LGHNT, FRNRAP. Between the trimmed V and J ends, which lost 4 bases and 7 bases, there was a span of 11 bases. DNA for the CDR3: TGTGCTAGTGGTTGGGACCTGGAACAGCCCCAGCATTTT. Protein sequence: CASGWDLEQPQHF.

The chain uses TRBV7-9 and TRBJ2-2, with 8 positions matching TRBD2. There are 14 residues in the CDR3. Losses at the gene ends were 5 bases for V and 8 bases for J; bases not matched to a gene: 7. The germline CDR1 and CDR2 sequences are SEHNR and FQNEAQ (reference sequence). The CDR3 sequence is CASSDRGGVGELFF. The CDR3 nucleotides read TGTGCCAGCAGCGACCGGGGGGGCGTTGGGGAGCTGTTTTTT.

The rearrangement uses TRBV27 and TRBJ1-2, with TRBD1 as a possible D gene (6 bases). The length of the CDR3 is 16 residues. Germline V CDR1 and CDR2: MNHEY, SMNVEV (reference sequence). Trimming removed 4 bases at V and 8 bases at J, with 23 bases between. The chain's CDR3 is CASSSWGRGLGGGYTF. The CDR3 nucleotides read TGTGCCAGCAGTTCCTGGGGTAGGGGGTTAGGCGGCGGCTACACCTTC.

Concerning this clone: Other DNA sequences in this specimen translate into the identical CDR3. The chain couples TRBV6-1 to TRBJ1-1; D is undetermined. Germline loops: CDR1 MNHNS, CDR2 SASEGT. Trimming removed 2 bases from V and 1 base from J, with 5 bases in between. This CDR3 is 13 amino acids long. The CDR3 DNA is TGTGCCAGCAGTGAATTAGGGAACACTGAAGCTTTCTTT. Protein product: CASSELGNTEAFF.